One and the same sample provided the 26 T cell receptor beta chains below, sequenced in a study of CD8+ T cells in alopecia areata. The sample's treatment: oral pan-JAK inhibitor, 5-10 mg twice daily. Reverse transcription of extracted RNA yielded cDNA, which provided the sequencing template. Repertoires were generated with immunoSEQ multiplex PCR, while TCRdb's copy carries only in-frame clones and drops some. The sample contains around 300,000 clones, around three fifths of which appear only once. The source material was CD4+ T cells sorted from blood, sampled around week 54, from a patient treated with tofacitinib. The receptors stem from a human donor with alopecia areata.

The DNA of the CDR3 is TGCAGCCTGGGACAGCTAGCCTACGAGCAGTACTTC. Translating it yields CSLGQLAYEQYF. This chain links TRBV29-1 with TRBJ2-7, with 7 bases fitting TRBD1. CDR1 and CDR2 (germline): SQVTM, ANQGSEA. V dropped 8 bases and J dropped 2; count of bases not matched to a gene: 6. The CDR3 runs to 12 residues.

This clone was detected a few times. The gene calls are TRBV5-4 and TRBJ1-2; a possible D gene is TRBD1 (5 bases). CDR1 and CDR2 (germline): SGHNT, YYREEE (reference sequence). Trimming removed 0 bases at V and 0 bases at J, with 6 bases between. The CDR3 covers 14 residues. CDR3 amino acids: CASSLGGANYGYTF. CDR3 DNA sequence: TGTGCCAGCAGCTTGGGAGGGGCTAACTATGGCTACACCTTC.

A few counts support this clone. The junction does not match germline at one end; this may be a read error. This chain uses TRBV7-7 with TRBJ2-5, with 7 bases identical to TRBD1. The CDR3 spans 14 residues. Germline lookup yields CDR1 SSHAT and CDR2 FNYEAQ (reference sequence). CDR3 residues: CASSLGGSGETQYF. CDR3 nucleotides: TGTGCTAGCAGCTTAGGGGGCTCGGGAGAGACCCAGTACTTC.

This clone turned up a few times. The chain has TRBV29-1 and TRBJ2-2, with unresolved D. The CDR3 is made up of 15 amino acids. V was trimmed by 4 bases and J by 0 bases, leaving 12 bases between them. Germline CDR1 reads SQVTM; CDR2 reads ANQGSEA. The CDR3 protein is CSVVWLSANTGELFF. Written as DNA, the CDR3 is TGCAGCGTTGTTTGGCTTTCCGCGAACACCGGGGAGCTGTTTTTT.

The rearrangement uses TRBV5-4 and TRBJ2-3; D may be TRBD1 (6 bases). The CDR3 covers 15 residues. V dropped 2 bases and J dropped 1 base, with 11 bases sitting between them. Germline V lookup: CDR1 SGHNT, CDR2 YYREEE (reference sequence). CDR3 in DNA: TGTGCCAGCAGCTTAGGAGACAGGCGCACAGATACGCAGTATTTT. This gives the protein CASSLGDRRTDTQYF.

The chain carries TRBV6-1 and TRBJ2-5; 7 nucleotides agree with TRBD2. The CDR3 sequence is 14 residues long. CDR1 is MNHNS, CDR2 SASEGT, per germline. Trimming at V came to 11 bases and at J to 2 bases, leaving 11 bases not matched to a gene. Here the CDR3 reads CASGGGFRQETQYF. In DNA, the CDR3 is TGTGCCTCGGGGGGAGGGTTTAGGCAAGAGACCCAGTACTTC.

This chain joins TRBV27 and TRBJ1-6; D is undetermined. With 7 bases removed from V and 7 bases from J, the gap between germline ends came to 14 bases. Germline V gene data show CDR1 as MNHEY and CDR2 as SMNVEV (reference sequence). This CDR3 comprises 14 residues. The CDR3 coding sequence is TGTGCCAGCACCCTGAGAAAGGCGAATTCACCCCTCCACTTT. Its protein product is CASTLRKANSPLHF.

The CDR3 spells CASSDHRDLQGTGYTF. CDR3 bases: TGTGCCAGCAGTGACCACAGGGACCTACAGGGAACGGGCTACACCTTC. V and J are TRBV25-1 and TRBJ1-2, with D tentatively TRBD1 (6 bases). The V and J ends lost 3 bases and 8 bases respectively, with 22 bases between them. The CDR3 length is 16 residues. CDR1 and CDR2 from the germline V gene are MGHDK and SYGVNS.

The rearrangement uses TRBV20-1 and TRBJ1-4, with D uncertain. Germline V gene sequence: CDR1 DFQATT, CDR2 SNEGSKA (reference sequence). The CDR3 runs 11 residues. Trimming left V 5 bases short and J 7 bases short, with 8 bases between. The CDR3 DNA reads TGCAGTGCTCAGAGGGCTGAAAAACTGTTTTTT. This codes for CSAQRAEKLFF.

V is TRBV9 and J is TRBJ2-6, with D unclear. Germline V lookup: CDR1 SGDLS, CDR2 YYNGEE. V was clipped by 0 bases and J by 5 bases, with 9 bases between them. This CDR3 region has 15 residues. CDR3 in DNA: TGTGCCAGCAGCGTAGGTGGTTCTCGGGCCAACGTCCTGACTTTC. Residues: CASSVGGSRANVLTF.

V is TRBV29-1 and J is TRBJ1-5; TRBD1 matches at 9 bases. J was trimmed by 4 bases and V by 7 bases; bases with no gene match: 5. Looked up from germline, CDR1 is SQVTM and CDR2 is ANQGSEA. The CDR3 covers 13 residues. The CDR3: CSAKTGGNQPQHF. DNA of the CDR3: TGCAGCGCAAAGACAGGGGGGAATCAGCCCCAGCATTTT.

This clone has just a few counts. This sequence joins TRBV29-1 and TRBJ2-7; 9 nucleotides match TRBD1. Germline V lookup: CDR1 SQVTM, CDR2 ANQGSEA. This CDR3 contains 12 residues. J lost 7 bases, V lost 4 bases, and 5 bases had no gene match. CDR3 sequence (DNA): TGCAGCGTTGGGACAGGGGCGGGGGAGCAGTACTTC. It encodes CSVGTGAGEQYF.

This sequence joins TRBV7-9 and TRBJ1-6; no clear D gene. The CDR3 spans 12 residues. The germline V and J ends were trimmed by 7 bases and 8 bases, with 9 bases remaining between them. CDR1 and CDR2 from the germline V gene are SEHNR and FQNEAQ (reference sequence). The CDR3 spells CASNPPDSPLHF. The CDR3, as DNA: TGTGCCAGCAACCCCCCCGATTCACCCCTCCACTTT.

The gene calls are TRBV5-1 and TRBJ2-3; TRBD2 agrees at 10 bases. The CDR3 length is 16 residues. V dropped 4 bases and J dropped 1; count of bases not matched to a gene: 6. The germline CDR1 and CDR2 sequences are SGHRS and YFSETQ. This CDR3 reads CASSRGLADRTDTQYF. In nucleotides, the CDR3 is TGCGCCAGCAGCCGAGGACTAGCGGATCGCACAGATACGCAGTATTTT.

This sequence joins TRBV30 and TRBJ2-2; D may be TRBD1 or TRBD2 (5 bases each). Germline V lookup: CDR1 GTSNPN, CDR2 SVGIG (reference sequence). CDR3 length equals 14 residues. V lost 0 bases, J lost 6 bases, and 11 bases lay in between. The CDR3 DNA reads TGTGCCTGGAGTGTACTCGGGGCAGCCGGGGAGCTGTTTTTT. Residues: CAWSVLGAAGELFF. Variable domain in full (rest from reference TRBV30 and TRBJ2-2): SQTIHQWPATLVQPVGSPLSLECTVEGTSNPNLYWYRQAAGRGLQLLFYSVGIGQISSEVPQNLSASRPQDRQFILSSKKLLLSDSGFYLCAWSVLGAAGELFFGEGSRLTVL.

J is TRBJ2-7 and V is TRBV5-6, with D perhaps TRBD1 (6 bases). Deletions cut 5 bases from V and 6 bases from J, with 21 bases between. The CDR3 totals 15 residues. Germline CDR1 SGHDT, CDR2 YYEEEE. Here the CDR3 reads CASSLLPGQTSEQYF. CDR3 coding DNA: TGTGCCAGCAGTTTACTTCCGGGACAAACTTCCGAGCAGTACTTC.

This chain links TRBV9 with TRBJ2-5; D gene ambiguous. The CDR3 length is 14 residues. Germline V CDR1 and CDR2: SGDLS, YYNGEE. Trimming took 3 bases from V and 5 from J, leaving 14 bases between them. CDR3 region: CASSAAGSWETQYF. CDR3 bases: TGTGCCAGCAGCGCGGCTGGCTCTTGGGAGACCCAGTACTTC.

The rearrangement links TRBV5-1 to TRBJ1-5; perhaps TRBD1 as D (5 bases). In germline, CDR1 is SGHRS, CDR2 YFSETQ. V dropped 1 base and J dropped 3 bases, with 11 bases sitting between them. The CDR3 sequence is 15 residues long. CDR3 sequence: CASSLLGGTNQPQHF. Written as DNA, the CDR3 is TGCGCCAGCAGCTTGTTAGGCGGGACCAATCAGCCCCAGCATTTT.

The genes are TRBV29-1 and TRBJ2-3; no reliable D call. This CDR3 has 9 amino acids. The V and J ends lost 6 bases and 14 bases respectively, with 12 bases between them. CDR1 is SQVTM and CDR2 is ANQGSEA in the germline V gene. CDR3 amino acids: CSVDQAGYF. The CDR3 bases are TGCAGCGTCGACCAAGCTGGGTATTTT.

The chain joins TRBV30 to TRBJ2-7, with D uncertain. Germline CDR1 is GTSNPN and CDR2 is SVGIG (reference sequence). This CDR3 region has 13 residues. The germline V and J ends were trimmed by 8 bases and 2 bases, with 16 bases remaining between them. The CDR3 region has the DNA TGTGCCCTGGACCCTGATGGGACCTACGAGCAGTACTTC. This codes for CALDPDGTYEQYF. The whole variable domain, filled in from reference TRBV30 and TRBJ2-7, reads SQTIHQWPATLVQPVGSPLSLECTVEGTSNPNLYWYRQAAGRGLQLLFYSVGIGQISSEVPQNLSASRPQDRQFILSSKKLLLSDSGFYLCALDPDGTYEQYFGPGTRLTVT.

The gene calls are TRBV6-1 and TRBJ1-5; possibly TRBD1 for D (5 bases). Germline CDR1 and CDR2: MNHNS and SASEGT. This CDR3 contains 17 residues. The V end lost 4 bases, the J end lost 0 bases, and 16 bases lay between the germline ends. CDR3: CASSGVGGQDSNQPQHF. Written as DNA, the CDR3 is TGTGCCAGCAGTGGAGTGGGCGGACAAGATAGCAATCAGCCCCAGCATTTT.

The chain is built from TRBV2 and TRBJ2-7; 8 bases agree with TRBD1. Germline trimming cut 3 bases from V and 5 bases from J; bases unmatched to any gene: 6. The germline CDR1 and CDR2 sequences are SNHLY and FYNNEI. The CDR3 runs 14 residues. The CDR3 reads CASSEGTGLHEQYF. The CDR3 DNA is TGTGCCAGCAGTGAGGGGACAGGACTCCACGAGCAGTACTTC.

The rearrangement links TRBV5-4 to TRBJ2-3; the match to TRBD1 covers 9 bases. V was clipped by 0 bases and J by 4 bases; unmatched bases: 0. Looked up from germline, CDR1 is SGHNT and CDR2 is YYREEE (reference sequence). The length of the CDR3 is 14 residues. The CDR3 sequence is CASSLGQGADTQYF. CDR3 DNA: TGTGCCAGCAGCTTGGGACAGGGGGCAGATACGCAGTATTTT.

The chain uses TRBV7-2 and TRBJ2-3; TRBD1 aligns across 7 bases. The CDR3 contains 17 residues. With V trimmed by 1 base and J by 5 bases, 12 bases remained unmatched. CDR1 is SGHTA, CDR2 FQGNSA, per germline. The chain's CDR3 is CASSLGVTGARGDTQYF. In DNA, the CDR3 is TGTGCCAGCAGCTTAGGGGTAACAGGGGCCCGCGGAGATACGCAGTATTTT.

The chain has TRBV15 and TRBJ2-7; TRBD1 agrees at 9 bases. The CDR3 has 15 residues. The germline V gene has CDR1 LNHNV and CDR2 YYDKDF (reference sequence). V dropped 0 bases and J dropped 9; count of bases not matched to a gene: 9. The CDR3 bases are TGTGCCACCAGCAGAGATTTCGGGACAGGGAGGTGGCAGTACTTC. Protein product: CATSRDFGTGRWQYF.

The V gene is TRBV27, the J gene TRBJ1-1; D perhaps matches TRBD1 (5 bases). The ends were cut back, 5 bases at V and 2 bases at J, with 15 bases in the middle. The CDR3 extends over 15 amino acids. Germline loops: CDR1 MNHEY, CDR2 SMNVEV (reference sequence). CDR3 bases: TGTGCCAGCAGTGAAGAGGGACGGCGAAACACTGAAGCTTTCTTT. This sequence encodes CASSEEGRRNTEAFF.